This TCR beta chain appears in the sequencing data of a study of T cell responses to AZD1222 COVID-19 vaccine. General study findings and limits: Seropositive AZD1222 recipients at baseline numbered only six or seven.

The table came from immunoSEQ multiplex PCR; TCRdb's copy has only in-frame clones and leaves some out. This table has 150,000 to 200,000 clones, 85% to 95% appearing once. For this clone: Its specificity is unknown.

The length of the CDR3 is 16 residues. Trimming removed 7 bases from V and 11 bases from J, with 24 bases in between. Germline CDR1 SNHLY, CDR2 FYNNEI. The clonotype comes from an adult in good health. The genes are TRBV2 and TRBJ1-6, with D possibly TRBD1 on 6 matching bases. The specimen was peripheral blood, collected on day 0 of AZD1222 vaccination. The CDR3 here is CASNRGRGDPRTPLHF. DNA for the CDR3: TGTGCCAGCAATCGTGGCAGGGGAGACCCTCGGACACCCCTCCACTTT.